This is a list of T cell receptor beta chains from one sample in a study of blood T cell repertoires in COVID-19. Sequencing was performed with immunoSEQ multiplex PCR; in TCRdb, only in-frame clones are kept and a portion is missing. The sample records roughly 300,000 clones, about 82% being singletons. Sequenced material: peripheral blood. These receptors were taken from a human donor in a cohort sampled during active COVID-19. CDR3s include the opening cysteine and the closing phenylalanine or tryptophan. Only some rows state a clone size, as once, few, many or a class for expanded clones.

V	size	CDR3
TRBV9	few	CASSVGVSPGEQYF
TRBV10-3	-	CAISGTGANTGELFF
TRBV10-2	-	CASRPKLASEGPDTQYF
TRBV7-2	few	CASSSVTGITFF
TRBV19	once	CASSSGQGKSGELFF
TRBV7-9	-	CASSLGAYGYTF
TRBV6-5	-	CASSYNLGGDTGELFF
TRBV27	once	CASGPRGTEAFF
TRBV18	-	CASSHRVDYGYTF
TRBV5-6	-	CASSPTSGETQYF
TRBV27	few	CASSLPIPRDSVSQPQHF
TRBV6-5	-	CASSGTGPYNEQFF
TRBV14	-	CASRGQGRSGNEQFF
TRBV6-6	-	CASSPLRSPLHF
TRBV5-4	once	CASSFNFGALETQYF
TRBV10-2	-	CASSAGGEQYF
TRBV29-1	-	CSVVLSGETQYF
TRBV5-4	once	CASSSTGTQNTGELFF
TRBV24-1	many	CATSGQDQGYTF
TRBV10-3	-	CAISSTGNGYTF
TRBV7-9	-	CASGGSRNSPLHF
TRBV2	-	CASSVASLLNYGYTF
TRBV28	-	CASSTPRGGIYEQYF
TRBV7-9	-	CASTPGGSYEQYF
TRBV10-3	-	CAIKGAGDQPQHF
TRBV14	-	CASKGDYRETQYF
TRBV6-6	-	CASSRATGSSYEQYF
TRBV19	-	CASSIKIRDRVYNEQFF
TRBV10-3	-	CAISEGGNIYEQYF
TRBV27	once	CASSSRGWGTEAFF
TRBV12-3/TRBV12-4	-	CASSSPGEAFF
TRBV11-2	-	CASSLGTFSEAFF
TRBV11-3	once	CASSRGGNYEQYF
TRBV12-5	-	CASGSPRAGEVELFF
TRBV6-5	-	CASSYSQGKGTEAFF
TRBV27	-	CASSLQRGTGANVLTF
TRBV11-1	-	CASRLDRGRTEAFF
TRBV3-1/TRBV3-2	-	CASSHWGGSSGASYEQYF
TRBV18	once	CASSPPAGVNSPLHF
TRBV18	-	CASSPNGGGEQYF
TRBV30	few	CAWSGQSNTEAFF
TRBV24-1	-	CATSDLGIGGTNSNQPQHF
TRBV30	-	CAWSVGGAETQYF
TRBV5-1	-	CASSLDGTGSTEAFF
TRBV7-8	-	CASSPGGGQPQHF
TRBV23-1	-	CASSPDSFNYGYTF
TRBV19	-	CASTPPGQGPGSPLHF
TRBV7-3	-	CASSLEGRGLYTEAFF
TRBV19	-	CASSIGDTLAKNIQYF
TRBV19	-	CASSIRTGALSNQPQHF